This T cell receptor beta chain was recovered during a study of shared clonotypes between healthy human individuals. This clone was recorded once. The same CDR3 arises from other DNA sequences in this sample as well. The CDR3 runs 15 residues. Germline lookup yields CDR1 MNHEY and CDR2 SVGAGI. Trimming at V came to 4 bases and at J to 3 bases, leaving 6 bases not matched to a gene. This table comes from immunoSEQ multiplex PCR, and its TCRdb copy is limited to in-frame clones, with some not included. Altogether about 2 million clones are present, roughly 96% being singletons, with the ten largest covering 0.13%.

The chain joins TRBV6-5 to TRBJ2-1, with 7 bases aligning to TRBD1. Sequencing was performed on naive CD4+ T cells sorted from blood. The subset is: CD45RA+ positively selected. The sequence came from a man aged 18-30 years in good health. The CDR3 here is CASSLTGTVYNEQFF. In nucleotides, the CDR3 is TGTGCCAGCAGTTTAACCGGGACAGTCTACAATGAGCAGTTCTTC.